Listed here are 2 T cell receptor beta chains from one sample, sequenced in a study of immune evolution from preneoplasia to lung adenocarcinoma. The repertoire was sequenced with immunoSEQ multiplex PCR; TCRdb's copy has only in-frame clones and lacks some. The profile shows around 1,700 clones, around 70% of them singletons. Sequenced material: FFPE minimally invasive lung adenocarcinoma tissue. Receptors were obtained from a person aged 55-80 years with lung adenocarcinoma.

The chain couples TRBV7-8 to TRBJ1-4; D gene uncertain. Trimming took 1 base from V and 5 from J, leaving 11 bases between them. In germline, CDR1 is SGHVS, CDR2 FQNEAQ. The CDR3 spans 15 residues. The CDR3 here is CASSLELAANEKLFF. CDR3 DNA: TGTGCCAGCAGCTTAGAGTTGGCGGCGAATGAAAAACTGTTTTTT.

This CDR3 reads CASSLEAGGYTDTQYF. CDR3 nucleotides: TGCGCCAGCAGCTTGGAAGCGGGGGGGTACACAGATACGCAGTATTTT. The chain has TRBV5-1 and TRBJ2-3; 10 bases match TRBD2. V lost 0 bases and J lost 2; bases outside the gene matches: 3. Germline CDR1 SGHRS, CDR2 YFSETQ. The CDR3 loop spans 16 amino acids.